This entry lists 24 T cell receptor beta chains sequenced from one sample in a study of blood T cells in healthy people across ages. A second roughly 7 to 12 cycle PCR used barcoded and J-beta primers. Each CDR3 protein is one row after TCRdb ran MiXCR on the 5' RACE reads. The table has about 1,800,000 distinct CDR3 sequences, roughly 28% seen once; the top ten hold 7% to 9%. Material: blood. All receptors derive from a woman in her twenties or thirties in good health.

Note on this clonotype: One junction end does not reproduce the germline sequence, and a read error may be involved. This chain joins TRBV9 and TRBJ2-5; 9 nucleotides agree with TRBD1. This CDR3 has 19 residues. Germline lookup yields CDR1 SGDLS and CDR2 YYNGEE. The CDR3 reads CASSVGLGQGTRRGETRYF. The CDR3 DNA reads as TGTGCCAGCAGCGTAGGATTGGGACAGGGCACTAGACGGGGAGAGACCCGGTACTTC.

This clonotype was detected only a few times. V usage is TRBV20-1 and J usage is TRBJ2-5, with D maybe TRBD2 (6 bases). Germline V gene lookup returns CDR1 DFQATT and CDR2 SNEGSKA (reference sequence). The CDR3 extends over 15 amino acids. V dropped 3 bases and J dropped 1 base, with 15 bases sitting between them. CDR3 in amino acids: CSAREGSDLQETQYF. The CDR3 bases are TGCAGTGCTAGGGAGGGAAGCGATCTCCAAGAGACCCAGTACTTC.

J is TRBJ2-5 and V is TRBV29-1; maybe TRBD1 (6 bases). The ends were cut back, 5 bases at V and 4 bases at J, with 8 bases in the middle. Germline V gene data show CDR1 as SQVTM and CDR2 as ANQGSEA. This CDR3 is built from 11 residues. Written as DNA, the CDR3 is TGCAGCGTTAAAGGGGGAGAGACCCAGTACTTC. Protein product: CSVKGGETQYF.

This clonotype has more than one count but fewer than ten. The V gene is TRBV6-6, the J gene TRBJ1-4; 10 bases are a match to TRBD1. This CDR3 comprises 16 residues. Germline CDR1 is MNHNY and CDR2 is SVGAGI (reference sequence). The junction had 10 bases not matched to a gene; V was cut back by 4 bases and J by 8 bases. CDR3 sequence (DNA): TGTGCCAGCAGTTCTCTTCCGACAGGGGGCAAGGAAAAACTGTTTTTT. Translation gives CASSSLPTGGKEKLFF.

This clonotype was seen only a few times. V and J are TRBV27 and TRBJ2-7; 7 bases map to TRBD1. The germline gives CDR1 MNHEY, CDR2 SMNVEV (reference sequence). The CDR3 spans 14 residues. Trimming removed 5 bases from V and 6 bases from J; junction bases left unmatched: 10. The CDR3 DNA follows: TGTGCCAGCAGTGCAAACAGGGGATCAGGCGAGCAGTACTTC. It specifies CASSANRGSGEQYF.

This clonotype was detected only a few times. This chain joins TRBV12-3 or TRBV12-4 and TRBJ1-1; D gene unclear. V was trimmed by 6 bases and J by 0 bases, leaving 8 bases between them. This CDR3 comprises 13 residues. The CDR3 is CASRGKLNTEAFF. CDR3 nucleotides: TGTGCCAGCAGGGGAAAGTTGAACACTGAAGCTTTCTTT.

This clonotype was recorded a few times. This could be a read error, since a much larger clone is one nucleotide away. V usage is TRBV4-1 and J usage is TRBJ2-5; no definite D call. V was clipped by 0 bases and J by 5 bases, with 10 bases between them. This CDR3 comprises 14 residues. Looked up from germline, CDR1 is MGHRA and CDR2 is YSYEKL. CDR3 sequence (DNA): TGCGCCAGCAGCCAAGAGGGCAGGCGGGAGACCCAGTACTTC. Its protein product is CASSQEGRRETQYF.

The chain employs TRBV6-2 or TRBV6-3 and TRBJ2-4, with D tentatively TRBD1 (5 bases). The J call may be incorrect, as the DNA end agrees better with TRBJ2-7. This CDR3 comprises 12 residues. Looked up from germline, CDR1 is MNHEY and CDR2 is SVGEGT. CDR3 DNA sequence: TGTGCCAGCGAGGACATCGCCTACGAGCAGTACTTC. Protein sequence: CASEDIAYEQYF.

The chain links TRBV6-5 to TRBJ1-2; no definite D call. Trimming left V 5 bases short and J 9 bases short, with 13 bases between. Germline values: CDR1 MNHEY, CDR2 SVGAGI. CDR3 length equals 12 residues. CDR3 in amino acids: CASSTTQRSYTF. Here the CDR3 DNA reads TGTGCCAGCAGTACGACGCAAAGGAGCTACACCTTC.

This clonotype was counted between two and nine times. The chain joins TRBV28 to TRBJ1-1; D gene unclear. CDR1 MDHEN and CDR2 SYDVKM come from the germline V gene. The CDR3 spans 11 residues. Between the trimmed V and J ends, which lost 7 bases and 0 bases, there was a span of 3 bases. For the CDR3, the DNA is TGTGCCAGCATTATGAACACTGAAGCTTTCTTT. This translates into CASIMNTEAFF.

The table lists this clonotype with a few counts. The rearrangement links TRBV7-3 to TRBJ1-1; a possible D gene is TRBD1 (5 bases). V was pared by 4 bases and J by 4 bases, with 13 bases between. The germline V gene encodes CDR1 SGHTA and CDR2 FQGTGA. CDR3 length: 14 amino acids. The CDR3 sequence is CASSSGTESTEAFF. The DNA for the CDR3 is TGTGCCAGCAGCTCCGGGACGGAATCCACTGAAGCTTTCTTT.

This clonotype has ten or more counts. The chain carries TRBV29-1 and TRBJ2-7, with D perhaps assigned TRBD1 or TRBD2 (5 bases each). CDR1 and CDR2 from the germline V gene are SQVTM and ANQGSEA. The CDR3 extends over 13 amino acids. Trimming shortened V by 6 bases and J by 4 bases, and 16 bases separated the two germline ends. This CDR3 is CSVATGQSYEQYF. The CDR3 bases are TGCAGCGTCGCTACGGGGCAGAGTTACGAGCAGTACTTC.

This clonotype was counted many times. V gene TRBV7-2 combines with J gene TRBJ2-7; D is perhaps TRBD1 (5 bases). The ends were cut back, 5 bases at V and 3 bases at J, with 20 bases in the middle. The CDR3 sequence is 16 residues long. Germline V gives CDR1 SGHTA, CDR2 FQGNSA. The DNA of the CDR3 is TGTGCCAGCAGCGAACCTACAGGCTCGGATATCTACGAGCAGTACTTC. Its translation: CASSEPTGSDIYEQYF. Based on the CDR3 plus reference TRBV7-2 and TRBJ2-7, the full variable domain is GAGVSQSPSNKVTEKGKDVELRCDPISGHTALYWYRQSLGQGLEFLIYFQGNSAPDKSGLPSDRFSAERTGGSVSTLTIQRTQQEDSAVYLCASSEPTGSDIYEQYFGPGTRLTVT.

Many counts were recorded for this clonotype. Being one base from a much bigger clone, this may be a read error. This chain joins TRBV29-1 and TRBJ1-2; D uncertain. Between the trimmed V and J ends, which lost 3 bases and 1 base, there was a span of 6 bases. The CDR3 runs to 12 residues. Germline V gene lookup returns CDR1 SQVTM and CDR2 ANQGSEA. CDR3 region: CSVDHFNYGYTF. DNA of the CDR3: TGCAGCGTTGACCATTTTAACTATGGCTACACCTTC.

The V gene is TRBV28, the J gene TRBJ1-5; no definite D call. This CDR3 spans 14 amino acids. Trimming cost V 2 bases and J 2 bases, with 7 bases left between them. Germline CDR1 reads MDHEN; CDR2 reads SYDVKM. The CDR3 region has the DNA TGTGCCAGCAGTTTACCCAAGGGCAATCAGCCCCAGCATTTT. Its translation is CASSLPKGNQPQHF.

The chain's CDR3 is CASSNSGTGGKIPYGYTF. The CDR3 nucleotides are TGTGCCAGCAGCAATTCCGGGACAGGGGGCAAGATCCCCTATGGCTACACCTTC. The rearrangement links TRBV7-2 to TRBJ1-2; 12 nucleotides align to TRBD1. With 5 bases clipped from V and 4 bases from J, the junction kept 14 bases outside the gene matches. The germline CDR1 and CDR2 sequences are SGHTA and FQGNSA. The length of the CDR3 is 18 residues.

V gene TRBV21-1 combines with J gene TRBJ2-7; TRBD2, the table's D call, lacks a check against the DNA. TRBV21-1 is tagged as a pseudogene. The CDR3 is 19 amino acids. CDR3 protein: CASSNGRGLAGPLTYEQYF. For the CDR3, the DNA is TGTGCCAGCAGCAATGGTCGAGGGCTAGCGGGACCCCTTACCTACGAGCAGTACTTC.

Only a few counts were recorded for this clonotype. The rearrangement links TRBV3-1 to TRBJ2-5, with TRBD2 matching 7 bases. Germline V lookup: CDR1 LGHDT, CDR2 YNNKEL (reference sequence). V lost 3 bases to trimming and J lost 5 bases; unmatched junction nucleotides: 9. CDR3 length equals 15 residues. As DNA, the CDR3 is TGTGCCAGCAGCCAGGCGGCGGGAGCTTCGGAGACCCAGTACTTC. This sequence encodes CASSQAAGASETQYF.

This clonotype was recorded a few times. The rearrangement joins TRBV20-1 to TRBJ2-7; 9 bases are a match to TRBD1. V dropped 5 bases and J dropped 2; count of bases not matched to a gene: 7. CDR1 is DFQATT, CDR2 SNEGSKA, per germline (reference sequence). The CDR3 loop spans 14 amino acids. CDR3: CSAATGTGTYEQYF. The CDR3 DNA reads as TGCAGTGCTGCCACCGGGACAGGGACCTACGAGCAGTACTTC.

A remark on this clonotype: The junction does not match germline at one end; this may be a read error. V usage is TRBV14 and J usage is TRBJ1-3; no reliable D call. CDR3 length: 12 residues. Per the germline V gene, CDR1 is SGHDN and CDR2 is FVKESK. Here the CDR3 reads CASSQDGDTIYF. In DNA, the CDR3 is TGTGCCAGCAGCCAAGATGGAGACACCATATATTTT.

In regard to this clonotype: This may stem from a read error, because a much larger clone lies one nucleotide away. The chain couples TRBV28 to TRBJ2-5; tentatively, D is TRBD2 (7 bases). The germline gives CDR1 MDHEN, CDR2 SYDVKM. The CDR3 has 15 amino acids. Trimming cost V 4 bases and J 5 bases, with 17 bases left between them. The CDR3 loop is CASSSVAGAQETQYF. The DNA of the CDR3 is TGTGCCAGCAGTTCGGTGGCGGGGGCCCAGGAGACCCAGTACTTC.

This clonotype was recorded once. The CDR3 loop is CASNSLSGSGTQYF. The CDR3 DNA reads as TGTGCCAGCAATAGCTTGTCGGGATCTGGGACCCAGTACTTC. The J gene is TRBJ2-5, the V gene TRBV28; D perhaps matches TRBD2 (5 bases). CDR3 length: 14 amino acids. Per germline, CDR1 MDHEN and CDR2 SYDVKM. The ends were cut back, 7 bases at V and 7 bases at J, with 19 bases in the middle.

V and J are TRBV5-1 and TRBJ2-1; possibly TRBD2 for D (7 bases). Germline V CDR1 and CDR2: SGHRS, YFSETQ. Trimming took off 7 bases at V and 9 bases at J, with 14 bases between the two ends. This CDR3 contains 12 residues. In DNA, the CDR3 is TGCGCCAGCCGACGGGGGGCCCTTGAGCAGTTCTTC. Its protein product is CASRRGALEQFF.

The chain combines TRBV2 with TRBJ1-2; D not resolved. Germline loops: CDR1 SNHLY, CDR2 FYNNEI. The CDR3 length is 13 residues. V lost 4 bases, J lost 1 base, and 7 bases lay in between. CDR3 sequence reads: CASSGGINYGYTF. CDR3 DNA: TGTGCCAGCAGTGGCGGGATTAACTATGGCTACACCTTC. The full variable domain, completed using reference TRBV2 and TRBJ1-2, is EPEVTQTPSHQVTQMGQEVILRCVPISNHLYFYWYRQILGQKVEFLVSFYNNEISEKSEIFDDQFSVERPDGSNFTLKIRSTKLEDSAMYFCASSGGINYGYTFGSGTRLTVV.